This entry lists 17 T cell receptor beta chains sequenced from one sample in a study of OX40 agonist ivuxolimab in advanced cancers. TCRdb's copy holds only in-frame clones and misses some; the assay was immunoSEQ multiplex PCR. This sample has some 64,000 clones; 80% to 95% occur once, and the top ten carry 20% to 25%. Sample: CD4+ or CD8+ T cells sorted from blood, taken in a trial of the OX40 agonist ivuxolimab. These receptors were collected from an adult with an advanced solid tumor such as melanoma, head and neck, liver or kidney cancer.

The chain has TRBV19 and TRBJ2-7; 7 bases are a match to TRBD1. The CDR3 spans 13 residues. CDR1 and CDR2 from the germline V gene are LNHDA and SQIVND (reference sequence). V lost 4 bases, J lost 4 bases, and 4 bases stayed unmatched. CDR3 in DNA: TGTGCCAGTAGTACTCGACAGGGTTACGAGCAGTACTTC. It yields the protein CASSTRQGYEQYF. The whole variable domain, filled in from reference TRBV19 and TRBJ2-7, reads DGGITQSPKYLFRKEGQNVTLSCEQNLNHDAMYWYRQDPGQGLRLIYYSQIVNDFQKGDIAEGYSVSREKKESFPLTVTSAQKNPTAFYLCASSTRQGYEQYFGPGTRLTVT.

Here the CDR3 DNA reads TGTGCCAGCAGCCCCCGGGGGATAGCGGGAGGGCCAGCCGGGGAGCTGTTTTTT. The encoded protein is CASSPRGIAGGPAGELFF. This chain joins TRBV7-2 and TRBJ2-2; TRBD2 agrees at 11 bases. V trimming: 5 bases; J trimming: 6 bases; junction bases outside the gene matches: 14. The germline CDR1 and CDR2 sequences are SGHTA and FQGNSA. The CDR3 is 18 residues long.

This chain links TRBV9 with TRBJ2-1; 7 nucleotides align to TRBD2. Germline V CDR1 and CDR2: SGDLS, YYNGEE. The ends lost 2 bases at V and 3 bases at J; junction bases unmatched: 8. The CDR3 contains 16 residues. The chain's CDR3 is CASSVSAGSNYNEQFF. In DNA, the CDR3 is TGTGCCAGCAGCGTTTCAGCGGGGAGCAACTACAATGAGCAGTTCTTC.

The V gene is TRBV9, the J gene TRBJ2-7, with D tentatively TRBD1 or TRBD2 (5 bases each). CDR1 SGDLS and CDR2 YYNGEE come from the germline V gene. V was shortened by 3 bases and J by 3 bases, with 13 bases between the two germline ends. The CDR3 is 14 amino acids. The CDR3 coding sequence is TGTGCCAGCAGCGGCCGGGACGGACACTACGAGCAGTACTTC. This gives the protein CASSGRDGHYEQYF.

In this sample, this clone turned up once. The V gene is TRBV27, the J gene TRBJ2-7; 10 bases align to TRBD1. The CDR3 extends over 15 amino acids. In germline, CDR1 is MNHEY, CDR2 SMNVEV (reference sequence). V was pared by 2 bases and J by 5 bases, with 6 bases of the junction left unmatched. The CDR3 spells CASSLVGQGNNEQYF. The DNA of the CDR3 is TGTGCCAGCAGTTTAGTGGGACAGGGGAACAACGAGCAGTACTTC.

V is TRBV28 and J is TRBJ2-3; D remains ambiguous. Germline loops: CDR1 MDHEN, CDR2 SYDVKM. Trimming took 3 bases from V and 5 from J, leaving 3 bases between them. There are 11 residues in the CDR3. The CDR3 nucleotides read TGTGCCAGCAGTTTTGAAGATACGCAGTATTTT. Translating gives CASSFEDTQYF.

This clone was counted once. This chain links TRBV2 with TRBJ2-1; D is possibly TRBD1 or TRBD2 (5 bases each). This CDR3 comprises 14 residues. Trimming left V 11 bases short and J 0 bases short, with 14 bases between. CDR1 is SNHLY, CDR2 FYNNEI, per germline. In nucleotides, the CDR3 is TGTGCCGGAATTGGGGGAAGCTCCTACAATGAGCAGTTCTTC. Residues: CAGIGGSSYNEQFF. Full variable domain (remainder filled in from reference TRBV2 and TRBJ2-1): EPEVTQTPSHQVTQMGQEVILRCVPISNHLYFYWYRQILGQKVEFLVSFYNNEISEKSEIFDDQFSVERPDGSNFTLKIRSTKLEDSAMYFCAGIGGSSYNEQFFGPGTRLTVL.

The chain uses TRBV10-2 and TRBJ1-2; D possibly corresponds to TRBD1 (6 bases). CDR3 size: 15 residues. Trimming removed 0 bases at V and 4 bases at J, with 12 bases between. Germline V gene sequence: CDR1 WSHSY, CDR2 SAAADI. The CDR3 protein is CASSESAPGAYGYTF. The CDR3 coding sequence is TGCGCCAGCAGTGAGTCAGCCCCAGGGGCCTATGGCTACACCTTC.

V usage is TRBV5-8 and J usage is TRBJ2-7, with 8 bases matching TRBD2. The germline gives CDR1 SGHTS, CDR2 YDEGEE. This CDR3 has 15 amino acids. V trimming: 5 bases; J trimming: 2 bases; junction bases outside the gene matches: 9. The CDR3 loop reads CASRHTSGGPYEQYF. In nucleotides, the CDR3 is TGTGCCAGCAGACACACTAGCGGAGGCCCCTACGAGCAGTACTTC.

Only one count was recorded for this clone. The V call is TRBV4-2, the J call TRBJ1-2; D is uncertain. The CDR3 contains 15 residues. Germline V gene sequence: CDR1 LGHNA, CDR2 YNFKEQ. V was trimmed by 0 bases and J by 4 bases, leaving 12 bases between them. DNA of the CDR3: TGTGCCAGCAGCCAAGAGGGCCAAGGAGGCTATGGCTACACCTTC. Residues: CASSQEGQGGYGYTF.

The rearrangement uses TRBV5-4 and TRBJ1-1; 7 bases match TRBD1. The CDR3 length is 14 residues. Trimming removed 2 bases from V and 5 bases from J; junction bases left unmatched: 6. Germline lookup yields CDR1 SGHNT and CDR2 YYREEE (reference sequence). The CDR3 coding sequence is TGTGCCAGCAGCTTCTCAGGGGGAGTTACTGAAGCTTTCTTT. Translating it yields CASSFSGGVTEAFF.

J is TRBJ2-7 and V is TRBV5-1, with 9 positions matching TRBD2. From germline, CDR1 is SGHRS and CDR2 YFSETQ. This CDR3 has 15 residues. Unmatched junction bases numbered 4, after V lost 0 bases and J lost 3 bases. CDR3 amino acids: CASSLGSSGIYEQYF. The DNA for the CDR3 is TGCGCCAGCAGCTTGGGATCTAGCGGGATCTACGAGCAGTACTTC.

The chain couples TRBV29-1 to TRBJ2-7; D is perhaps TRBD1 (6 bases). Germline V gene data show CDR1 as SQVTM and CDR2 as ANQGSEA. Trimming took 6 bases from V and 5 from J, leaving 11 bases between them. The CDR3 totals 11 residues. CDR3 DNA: TGCAGCGTAGACAGGTCCAACGAGCAGTACTTC. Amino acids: CSVDRSNEQYF.

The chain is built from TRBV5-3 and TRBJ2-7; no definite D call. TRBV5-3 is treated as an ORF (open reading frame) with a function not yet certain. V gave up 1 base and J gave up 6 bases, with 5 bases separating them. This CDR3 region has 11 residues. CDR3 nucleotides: TGTGCCAGAAGCTTGTTTAGCGAGCAGTACTTC. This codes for CARSLFSEQYF.

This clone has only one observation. The CDR3 loop reads CASSLGLDEYNEQFF. CDR3 in DNA: TGTGCCAGCAGTTTAGGACTAGATGAATACAATGAGCAGTTCTTC. V is TRBV28 and J is TRBJ2-1; 7 bases fit TRBD2. Trimming at V came to 2 bases and at J to 4 bases, leaving 5 bases not matched to a gene. Germline CDR1 MDHEN, CDR2 SYDVKM. This CDR3 region has 15 residues.

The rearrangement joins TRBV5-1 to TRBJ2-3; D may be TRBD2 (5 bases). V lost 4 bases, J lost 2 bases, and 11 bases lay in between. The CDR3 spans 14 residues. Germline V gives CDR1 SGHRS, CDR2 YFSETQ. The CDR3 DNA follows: TGCGCCAGCAGCCTTACGGGAAACACAGATACGCAGTATTTT. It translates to CASSLTGNTDTQYF.

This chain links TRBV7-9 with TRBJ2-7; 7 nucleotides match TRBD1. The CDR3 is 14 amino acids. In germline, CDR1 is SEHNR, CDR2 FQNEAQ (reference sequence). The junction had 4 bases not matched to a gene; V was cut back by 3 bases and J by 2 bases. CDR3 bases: TGTGCCAGCAGCTTCCTCGGGACAGCCTACGAGCAGTACTTC. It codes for CASSFLGTAYEQYF.